This T cell receptor (beta chain) appears in the sequencing data of a study of naive and memory T cell subsets. An equimolar mix of two oligonucleotides served as the beta constant-region primer for TRBC1 and TRBC2. The ligated cDNA underwent four PCR rounds using SP2 and nested alpha and beta constant-region primers. TCRdb reprocessed the UMI-ligation and nested PCR reads with MiXCR, giving one entry per CDR3 protein. The sample lists roughly 150,000 distinct CDR3 sequences; approximately 20% were seen once. Study-level points and caveats: A few larger clonotypes appeared in naive repertoires, especially CD8, possibly memory cells re-expressing CD45RA.

The CDR3 runs to 14 residues. CDR1 and CDR2 from the germline V gene are SNHLY and FYNNEI. The junction had 5 bases not matched to a gene; V was cut back by 4 bases and J by 3 bases. This clonotype was picked up a small number of times. The antigen is unknown. Sequencing was done on a sample of naive CD8+ T cells from blood. This clonotype was sampled from a human donor in good health. The V and J genes are TRBV2 and TRBJ2-7; 8 bases align to TRBD1. Written as DNA, the CDR3 is TGTGCCAGCAGTGTTAAGGACAGGGTCTACGAGCAGTACTTC. Its translation: CASSVKDRVYEQYF. Drawing the rest from reference TRBV2 and TRBJ2-7, the complete variable domain is EPEVTQTPSHQVTQMGQEVILRCVPISNHLYFYWYRQILGQKVEFLVSFYNNEISEKSEIFDDQFSVERPDGSNFTLKIRSTKLEDSAMYFCASSVKDRVYEQYFGPGTRLTVT.